Following are 27 T cell receptor beta chains from one sample sequenced in a study of T cells in localized non-small cell lung cancer. The assay was immunoSEQ multiplex PCR, and TCRdb's table has in-frame clones only and misses some. In the table there are roughly 6,000 clones, 84% of which are singletons. Sequencing was performed on peripheral blood mononuclear cells, taken before any cancer treatment. The receptors stem from an older female donor with stage II lung adenocarcinoma.

This clone was detected only once. This rearrangement joins TRBV28 to TRBJ1-2; 8 nucleotides align to TRBD1. CDR3 length equals 15 residues. The germline V gene has CDR1 MDHEN and CDR2 SYDVKM. V lost 3 bases, J lost 8 bases, and 11 bases stayed unmatched. The CDR3 nucleotides read TGTGCCAGCAGTTTGCAGGGGGCGGATAATTCAGGCTACACCTTC. Translating gives CASSLQGADNSGYTF.

The CDR3 region is CASSIGTGSGEKLFF. The CDR3 nucleotides are TGTGCCAGTAGTATCGGGACAGGGTCGGGTGAAAAACTGTTTTTT. The V and J genes are TRBV19 and TRBJ1-4; 9 positions agree with TRBD1. The CDR3 extends over 15 amino acids. V lost 3 bases to trimming and J lost 7 bases; unmatched junction nucleotides: 6. The germline gives CDR1 LNHDA, CDR2 SQIVND (reference sequence).

This chain uses TRBV10-3 with TRBJ1-5, with 8 bases aligning to TRBD1. The CDR3 spans 14 residues. Looked up from germline, CDR1 is ENHRY and CDR2 is SYGVKD. V trimming: 7 bases; J trimming: 4 bases; junction bases outside the gene matches: 6. CDR3 DNA: TGTGCCATCACCCCGGACAGGGAGAATCAGCCCCAGCATTTT. Translated: CAITPDRENQPQHF.

This clone was recorded once. The chain couples TRBV7-8 to TRBJ2-5; a possible D gene is TRBD2 (5 bases). The CDR3 runs 13 residues. Trimming left V 7 bases short and J 1 base short, with 10 bases between. Looked up from germline, CDR1 is SGHVS and CDR2 is FQNEAQ. The CDR3 nucleotides are TGTGCCAGCACCCCGGGGTTCCAAGAGACCCAGTACTTC. Protein product: CASTPGFQETQYF.

The J gene is TRBJ1-1, the V gene TRBV6-6, with TRBD1 matching over 11 bases. Germline V gene lookup returns CDR1 MNHNY and CDR2 SVGAGI (reference sequence). The CDR3 runs 15 residues. V shed 5 bases and J 5 bases; nucleotides not matched to a gene: 7. The DNA for the CDR3 is TGTGCCAGCAGTGTTCCGGGACAGGGGGGGACTGAAGCTTTCTTT. This gives the protein CASSVPGQGGTEAFF.

This CDR3 is CASSLGVTGELFF. The CDR3, as DNA: TGTGCCAGCAGCTTAGGGGTCACCGGGGAGCTGTTTTTT. The chain uses TRBV11-2 and TRBJ2-2, with D unclear. CDR3 length: 13 residues. Germline CDR1 reads SGHAT; CDR2 reads FQNNGV. The V end was cut by 1 base, the J end by 4 bases, with 4 bases between.

This clone occurred once. This chain links TRBV28 with TRBJ1-5, with 9 bases fitting TRBD1. Trimming at V came to 3 bases and at J to 1 base, leaving 10 bases not matched to a gene. The CDR3 spans 18 residues. Germline V CDR1 and CDR2: MDHEN, SYDVKM. The CDR3 nucleotides read TGTGCCAGCAGTTTTTGGGAGGGACAGGGATCGAGCAATCAGCCCCAGCATTTT. The encoded protein is CASSFWEGQGSSNQPQHF.

The chain carries TRBV5-5 and TRBJ2-6; D is undetermined. Per germline, CDR1 SGHKS and CDR2 YYEKEE (reference sequence). Trimming removed 1 base from V and 0 bases from J, with 2 bases in between. The CDR3 covers 14 residues. As DNA, the CDR3 is TGTGCCAGCAGCTTGCCCTCTGGGGCCAACGTCCTGACTTTC. This translates into CASSLPSGANVLTF.

The chain combines TRBV4-1 with TRBJ1-1, with D unresolved. CDR1 and CDR2 (germline): MGHRA, YSYEKL. With 1 base removed from V and 0 bases from J, the gap between germline ends came to 9 bases. This CDR3 region has 15 residues. CDR3: CASSQVSSLNTEAFF. In DNA, the CDR3 is TGCGCCAGCAGCCAAGTGTCCAGTTTGAACACTGAAGCTTTCTTT.

This clone was found a few times. V and J are TRBV7-6 and TRBJ2-7; D is undetermined. CDR1 is SGHVS and CDR2 is FNYEAQ in the germline V gene. The CDR3 sequence is 11 residues long. Trimming left V 5 bases short and J 5 bases short, with 7 bases between. CDR3 nucleotides: TGTGCCAGCAGCCCCGGACACGAGCAGTACTTC. This codes for CASSPGHEQYF.

J is TRBJ1-3 and V is TRBV5-4; D might be TRBD1 (6 bases). The CDR3 has 15 amino acids. Germline V CDR1 and CDR2: SGHNT, YYREEE (reference sequence). V was shortened by 2 bases and J by 4 bases, with 13 bases between the two germline ends. CDR3 sequence: CASSLGGSKGNTIYF. The CDR3 DNA sequence: TGTGCCAGCAGCTTAGGGGGTTCTAAAGGAAACACCATATATTTT.

A few counts support this clone. V is TRBV27 and J is TRBJ1-3, with D hard to call. Germline assignment: CDR1 MNHEY and CDR2 SMNVEV (reference sequence). The CDR3 sequence is 15 residues long. V lost 5 bases and J lost 1, with 12 bases in between. CDR3 amino acids: CASSPRRGSGNTIYF. The CDR3 bases are TGTGCCAGCAGTCCCCGTCGGGGATCTGGAAACACCATATATTTT.

V and J are TRBV7-2 and TRBJ1-1; no clear D. The CDR3 loop spans 11 amino acids. Deletions cut 3 bases from V and 3 bases from J, with 2 bases between. Germline V gives CDR1 SGHTA, CDR2 FQGNSA. CDR3: CASSFYTEAFF. In DNA, the CDR3 is TGTGCCAGCAGCTTCTACACTGAAGCTTTCTTT.

This clone has only one observation. V and J are TRBV2 and TRBJ2-1; D possibly uses TRBD1 or TRBD2 (5 bases each). Germline assignment: CDR1 SNHLY and CDR2 FYNNEI. CDR3 length: 14 residues. The CDR3 nucleotides read TGTGCGAGCGCCCCGGGGCAGATGTACAATGAGCAGTTCTTC. Protein product: CASAPGQMYNEQFF.

The chain joins TRBV19 to TRBJ1-4; no clear D. The CDR3 extends over 16 amino acids. V lost 7 bases and J 4 bases, leaving 19 bases between the germline ends. The germline gives CDR1 LNHDA, CDR2 SQIVND (reference sequence). Here the CDR3 reads CASTAPKGRINEKLFF. CDR3 DNA: TGTGCCAGTACCGCCCCAAAGGGCAGGATTAATGAAAAACTGTTTTTT.

Only a few counts were recorded for this clone. The chain combines TRBV7-9 with TRBJ2-3; 8 bases match TRBD1. Losses at the gene ends were 1 base for V and 6 bases for J; bases not matched to a gene: 6. This CDR3 has 15 amino acids. Germline-derived CDR1 and CDR2 are SEHNR and FQNEAQ (reference sequence). The CDR3 DNA follows: TGTGCCAGCAGCTTAGTAGGGACAGGCGGGGATACGCAGTATTTT. Encoded protein: CASSLVGTGGDTQYF.

V gene TRBV7-9 combines with J gene TRBJ2-2, with 8 bases fitting TRBD1. Germline V gene sequence: CDR1 SEHNR, CDR2 FQNEAQ (reference sequence). CDR3 size: 16 residues. The junction had 9 bases not matched to a gene; V was cut back by 5 bases and J by 4 bases. CDR3 coding DNA: TGTGCCAGCAGCAGACTTCGGGGGACAGGCACCGGGGAGCTGTTTTTT. Residues: CASSRLRGTGTGELFF.

The genes are TRBV11-2 and TRBJ1-5; no clear D gene. Germline V gene lookup returns CDR1 SGHAT and CDR2 FQNNGV. This CDR3 contains 15 residues. V was clipped by 3 bases and J by 2 bases, with 11 bases between them. CDR3 nucleotide sequence: TGTGCCAGCAGCTTCCGGAGGGAGGGCAATCAGCCCCAGCATTTT. This codes for CASSFRREGNQPQHF.

This chain links TRBV5-1 with TRBJ1-1; D is perhaps TRBD1 (5 bases). Germline V gene data show CDR1 as SGHRS and CDR2 as YFSETQ. Trimming took 0 bases from V and 1 from J, leaving 10 bases between them. This CDR3 has 15 residues. CDR3 residues: CASSLAPGQNTEAFF. For the CDR3, the DNA is TGCGCCAGCAGCTTGGCTCCGGGGCAGAACACTGAAGCTTTCTTT.

This clone was detected only a few times. V is TRBV6-4 and J is TRBJ2-1; D gene ambiguous. Germline V CDR1 and CDR2: MRHNA, SNTAGT. The CDR3 consists of 14 residues. Trimming pared 8 bases from V and 5 bases from J, leaving 16 bases between. The CDR3: CASSELEGNNEQFF. The CDR3, as DNA: TGTGCCAGCTCGGAGCTAGAAGGAAACAATGAGCAGTTCTTC.

The V gene is TRBV7-9, the J gene TRBJ1-1; 7 bases line up with TRBD1. The junction had 5 bases not matched to a gene; V was cut back by 4 bases and J by 3 bases. CDR3 length: 14 residues. CDR1 is SEHNR, CDR2 FQNEAQ, per germline (reference sequence). This chain's CDR3 is CASSSIQGDTEAFF. DNA of the CDR3: TGTGCCAGCAGCTCAATTCAGGGGGACACTGAAGCTTTCTTT.

CDR3: CASRGQGWSYTF. The CDR3 DNA reads TGTGCCAGCAGGGGACAGGGGTGGAGCTACACCTTC. The chain is built from TRBV28 and TRBJ1-2; 10 bases agree with TRBD1. V lost 6 bases and J lost 9; bases outside the gene matches: 4. The CDR3 runs to 12 residues. Germline V lookup: CDR1 MDHEN, CDR2 SYDVKM.

This clone was counted a single time. At one end the junction does not follow the germline gene, possibly because of a read error. The genes are TRBV7-2 and TRBJ1-4; TRBD1 might be the D (5 bases). There are 12 residues in the CDR3. Germline values: CDR1 SGHTA, CDR2 FQGNSA. For the CDR3, the DNA is TGTGCCAGCAGCACCTTCTGGGAGACAGCGGTATTT. Amino acids: CASSTFWETAVF.

The V and J genes are TRBV29-1 and TRBJ2-3; the D call may be TRBD1 or TRBD2 (6 bases each). Germline V lookup: CDR1 SQVTM, CDR2 ANQGSEA. V shed 3 bases and J shed 2 bases, with 15 bases lying between them. This CDR3 has 15 residues. CDR3 sequence: CSVDGWGASTDTQYF. The CDR3 DNA follows: TGCAGCGTTGATGGGTGGGGGGCTTCCACAGATACGCAGTATTTT.

The J gene is TRBJ1-1, the V gene TRBV11-2, with TRBD1 as a possible D gene (6 bases). Trimming left V 0 bases short and J 4 bases short, with 12 bases between. The CDR3 is 15 amino acids. The germline V gene encodes CDR1 SGHAT and CDR2 FQNNGV. This chain's CDR3 is CASSLDGGGITEAFF. DNA of the CDR3: TGTGCCAGCAGCTTAGACGGGGGCGGAATCACTGAAGCTTTCTTT. Full variable domain (remainder filled in from reference TRBV11-2 and TRBJ1-1): EAGVAQSPRYKIIEKRQSVAFWCNPISGHATLYWYQQILGQGPKLLIQFQNNGVVDDSQLPKDRFSAERLKGVDSTLKIQPAKLEDSAVYLCASSLDGGGITEAFFGQGTRLTVV.

This clone has only a few counts. The J gene is TRBJ2-7, the V gene TRBV6-6; D possibly uses TRBD1 or TRBD2 (5 bases each). CDR3 length equals 15 residues. V dropped 6 bases and J dropped 4 bases, with 19 bases sitting between them. Germline V gene sequence: CDR1 MNHNY, CDR2 SVGAGI (reference sequence). The CDR3 DNA sequence: TGTGCCAGCAGCCCGGGACCGAGACGTCCGTACGAGCAGTACGTC. This sequence encodes CASSPGPRRPYEQYV.

V usage is TRBV9 and J usage is TRBJ2-7, with D possibly being TRBD2 (6 bases). The V gene lost 0 bases and the J gene lost 0 bases, with 10 bases spanning the gap. This CDR3 spans 15 amino acids. The germline V gene encodes CDR1 SGDLS and CDR2 YYNGEE. CDR3 bases: TGTGCCAGCAGCGTAGCGGGGGAGGTCTCCTACGAGCAGTACTTC. Protein sequence: CASSVAGEVSYEQYF. The whole variable domain, filled in from reference TRBV9 and TRBJ2-7, reads DSGVTQTPKHLITATGQRVTLRCSPRSGDLSVYWYQQSLDQGLQFLIQYYNGEERAKGNILERFSAQQFPDLHSELNLSSLELGDSALYFCASSVAGEVSYEQYFGPGTRLTVT.